Included here is one TCR beta chain sequence, with context. Its matching antigen is unknown. The source of the sample is a study of siplizumab effects on memory and regulatory T cells. The repertoire was sequenced with immunoSEQ multiplex PCR; TCRdb's copy has only in-frame clones and lacks some. The data contain several thousand clones, 50% of them singletons. Trimming cost V 2 bases and J 3 bases, with 11 bases left between them. Germline values: CDR1 MNHEY, CDR2 SMNVEV (reference sequence). The CDR3 is made up of 14 amino acids. Responder and stimulator cells in the mixed lymphocyte reaction were cultured together for 6 days at 37°C.

V gene TRBV27 combines with J gene TRBJ2-7; D is unclear. Sequenced: CFSE-low (dividing) CD8+ T cells sorted from an allogeneic mixed lymphocyte reaction. This receptor was obtained from a human donor in good health; the cells came from an allogeneic mixed lymphocyte reaction. Some clones in this sample may be carry-over from other donors' samples. The CDR3, as DNA: TGTGCCAGCAGTTTAATGACCGACGGCTACGAGCAGTACTTC. Translated: CASSLMTDGYEQYF.